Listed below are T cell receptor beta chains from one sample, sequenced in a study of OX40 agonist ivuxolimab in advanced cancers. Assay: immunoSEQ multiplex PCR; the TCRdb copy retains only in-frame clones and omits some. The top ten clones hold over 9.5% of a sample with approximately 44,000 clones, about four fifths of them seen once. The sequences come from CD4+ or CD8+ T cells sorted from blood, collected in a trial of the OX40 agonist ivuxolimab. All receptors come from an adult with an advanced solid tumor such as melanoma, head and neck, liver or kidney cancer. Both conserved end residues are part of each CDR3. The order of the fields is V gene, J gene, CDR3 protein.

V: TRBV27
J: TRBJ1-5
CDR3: CASSLLGYSNQPQHF

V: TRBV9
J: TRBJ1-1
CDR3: CASRGLGRDTEAFF

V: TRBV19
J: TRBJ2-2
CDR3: CASSIGSGVTGELFF

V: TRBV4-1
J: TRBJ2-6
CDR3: CASSQDNSGANVLTF

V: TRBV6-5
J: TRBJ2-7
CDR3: CASRQREGGFEYF

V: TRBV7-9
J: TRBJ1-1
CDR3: CASSSLGSTINTEAFF

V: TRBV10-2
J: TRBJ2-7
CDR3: CASSGRTGLAYEQYF

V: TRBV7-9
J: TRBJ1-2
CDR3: CASGQAYGYTF

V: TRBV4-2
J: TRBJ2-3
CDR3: CASSQDPGELDTQYF

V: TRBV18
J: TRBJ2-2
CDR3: CASSGLAGADTGELFF

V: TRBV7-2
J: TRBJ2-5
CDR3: CASSLAHTGGWGETQYF

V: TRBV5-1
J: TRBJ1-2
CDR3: CASSLDTGGGGYTF

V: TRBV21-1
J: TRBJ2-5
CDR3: CASTIGQRIQETQYF

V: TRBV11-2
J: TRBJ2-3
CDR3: CASSFGLRTDTQYF

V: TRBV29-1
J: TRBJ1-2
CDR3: CSAIDSYGYTF

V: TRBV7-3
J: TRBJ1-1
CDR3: CASTQGGWMNTEAFF

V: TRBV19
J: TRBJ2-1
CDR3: CASKLAGAVGTDEQFF

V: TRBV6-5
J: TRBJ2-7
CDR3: CASKLAGGLYYEQYF

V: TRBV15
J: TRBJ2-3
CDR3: CATSRVGGRITDTQYF

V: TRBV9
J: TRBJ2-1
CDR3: CASSVASGAAYNEQFF

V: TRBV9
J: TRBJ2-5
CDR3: CASSVDGETQYF

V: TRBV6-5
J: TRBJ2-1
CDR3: CASSYSGQLNEQFF

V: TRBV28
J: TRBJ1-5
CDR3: CASSFRDRVNQPQHF